This T cell receptor (beta chain) emerged from a study of T cell repertoires in cytomegalovirus infection. Whole-study context: Recently identified HLA-C-restricted and well-studied HLA-B-restricted CMV epitopes were used. Public signatures in TCR beta pointed to CMV infection and matching HLA type. Study observations and caveats: The ex vivo response was dominated by HLA-C-restricted CMV-specific TCR beta clonotypes. Identification of carriers of CMV plus the relevant HLA was achieved through cumulative public TCR beta family frequency.

Each CDR3 protein is one row after TCRdb ran MiXCR on the reads. The table has 250,000 to 400,000 distinct CDR3 sequences, about 25% seen once; the top ten hold less than 15%. This CDR3 has 13 residues. The V gene lost 2 bases and the J gene lost 2 bases, with 6 bases spanning the gap. Germline CDR1 LGHNT, CDR2 FRNRAP. This clonotype has only a few counts. No antigen is known for it. This clonotype originated in a human donor in good health (CMV status not recorded). Some clones in this sample may be carry-over from other donors' samples. The J gene is TRBJ1-2, the V gene TRBV12-5; D is unresolved. Sequencing used cultured PBMCs, obtained from culture after CMV antigen stimulation. The CDR3 coding sequence is TGTGCTAGTGGTTTGATGGAAAACTATGGCTACACCTTC. Its translation: CASGLMENYGYTF. Full variable domain (rest looked up from reference TRBV12-5 and TRBJ1-2): DARVTQTPRHKVTEMGQEVTMRCQPILGHNTVFWYRQTMMQGLELLAYFRNRAPLDDSGMPKDRFSAEMPDATLATLKIQPSEPRDSAVYFCASGLMENYGYTFGSGTRLTVV.